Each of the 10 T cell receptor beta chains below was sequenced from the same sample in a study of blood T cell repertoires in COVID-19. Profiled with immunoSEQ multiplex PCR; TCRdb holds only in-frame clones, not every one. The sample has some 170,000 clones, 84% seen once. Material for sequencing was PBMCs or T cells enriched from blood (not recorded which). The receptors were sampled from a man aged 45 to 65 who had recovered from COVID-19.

In DNA, the CDR3 is TGCGCCAGCAGCCACGGGACAGGGGCAGATACGCAGTATTTT. Its protein product is CASSHGTGADTQYF. The chain uses TRBV4-1 and TRBJ2-3; 10 nucleotides agree with TRBD1. V lost 3 bases and J lost 4; bases outside the gene matches: 1. In germline, CDR1 is MGHRA, CDR2 YSYEKL. The CDR3 runs to 14 residues.

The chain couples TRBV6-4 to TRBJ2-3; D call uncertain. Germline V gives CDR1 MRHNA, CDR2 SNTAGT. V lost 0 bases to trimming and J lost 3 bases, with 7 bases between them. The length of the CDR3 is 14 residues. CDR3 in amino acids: CASSDSAETDTQYF. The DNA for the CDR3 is TGTGCCAGCAGTGACTCGGCCGAAACAGATACGCAGTATTTT.

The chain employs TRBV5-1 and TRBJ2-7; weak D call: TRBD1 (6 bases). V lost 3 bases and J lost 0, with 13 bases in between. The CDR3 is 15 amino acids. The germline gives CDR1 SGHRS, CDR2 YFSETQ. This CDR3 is CASSWGTPNSYEQYF. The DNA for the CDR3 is TGCGCCAGCAGCTGGGGGACACCCAACTCCTACGAGCAGTACTTC.

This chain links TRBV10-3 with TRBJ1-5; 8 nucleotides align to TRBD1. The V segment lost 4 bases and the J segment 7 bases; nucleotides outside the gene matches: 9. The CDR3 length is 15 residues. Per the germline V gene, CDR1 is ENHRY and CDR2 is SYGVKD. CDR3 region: CAISVGQGLRQPQHF. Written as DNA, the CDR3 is TGTGCCATCAGTGTAGGACAGGGCTTGCGGCAGCCCCAGCATTTT.

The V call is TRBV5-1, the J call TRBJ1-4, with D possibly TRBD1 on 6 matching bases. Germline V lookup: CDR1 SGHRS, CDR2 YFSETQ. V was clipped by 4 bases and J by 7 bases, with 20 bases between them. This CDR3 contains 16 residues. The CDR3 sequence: CASSQRPGHRSEKLFF. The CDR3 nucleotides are TGCGCCAGCAGCCAACGCCCGGGACACCGCTCTGAAAAACTGTTTTTT.

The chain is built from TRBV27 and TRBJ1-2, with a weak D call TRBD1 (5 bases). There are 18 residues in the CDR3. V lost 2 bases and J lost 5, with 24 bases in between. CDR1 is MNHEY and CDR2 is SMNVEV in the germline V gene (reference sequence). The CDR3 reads CASSLSSFRQDTPYGYTF. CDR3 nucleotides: TGTGCCAGCAGTTTAAGTAGTTTTAGGCAGGACACTCCTTATGGCTACACCTTC.

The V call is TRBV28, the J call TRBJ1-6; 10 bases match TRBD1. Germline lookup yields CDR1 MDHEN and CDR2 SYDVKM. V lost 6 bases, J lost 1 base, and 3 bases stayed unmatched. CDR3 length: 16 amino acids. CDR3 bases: TGTGCCAGCAGGACAGGGGGCGAATCCTATAATTCACCCCTCCACTTT. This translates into CASRTGGESYNSPLHF.

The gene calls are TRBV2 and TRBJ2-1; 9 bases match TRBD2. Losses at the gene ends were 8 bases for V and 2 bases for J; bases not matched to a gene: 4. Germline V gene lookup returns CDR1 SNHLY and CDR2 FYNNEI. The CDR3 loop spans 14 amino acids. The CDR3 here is CASWAGGPYNEQFF. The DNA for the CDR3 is TGTGCCAGCTGGGCGGGGGGGCCCTACAATGAGCAGTTCTTC.

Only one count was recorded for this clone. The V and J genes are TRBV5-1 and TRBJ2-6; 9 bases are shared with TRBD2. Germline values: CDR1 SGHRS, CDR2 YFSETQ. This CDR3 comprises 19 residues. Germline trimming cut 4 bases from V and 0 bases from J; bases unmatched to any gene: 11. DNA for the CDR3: TGCGCCAGCAGCCTTCGGCGGGGGGGTCCCTCCTCTGGGGCCAACGTCCTGACTTTC. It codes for CASSLRRGGPSSGANVLTF.

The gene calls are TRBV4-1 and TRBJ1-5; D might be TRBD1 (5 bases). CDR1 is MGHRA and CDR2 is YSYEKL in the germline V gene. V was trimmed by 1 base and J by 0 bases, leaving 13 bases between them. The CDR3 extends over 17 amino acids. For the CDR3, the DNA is TGCGCCAGCAGCCAAGTACAGGCGAGAAATAGCAATCAGCCCCAGCATTTT. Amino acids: CASSQVQARNSNQPQHF.